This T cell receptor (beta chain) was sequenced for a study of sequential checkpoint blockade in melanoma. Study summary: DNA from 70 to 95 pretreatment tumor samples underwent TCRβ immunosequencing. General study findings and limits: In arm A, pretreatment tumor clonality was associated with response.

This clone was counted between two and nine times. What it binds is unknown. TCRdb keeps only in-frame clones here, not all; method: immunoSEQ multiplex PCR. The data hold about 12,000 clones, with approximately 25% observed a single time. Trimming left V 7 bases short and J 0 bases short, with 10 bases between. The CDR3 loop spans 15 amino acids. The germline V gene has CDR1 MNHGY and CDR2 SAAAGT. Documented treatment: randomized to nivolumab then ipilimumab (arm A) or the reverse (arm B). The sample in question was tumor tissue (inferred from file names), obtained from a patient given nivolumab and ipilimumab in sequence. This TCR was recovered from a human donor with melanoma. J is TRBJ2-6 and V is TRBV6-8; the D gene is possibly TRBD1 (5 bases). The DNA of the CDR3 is TGTGCCAGCATCCCAGGGCGCTCTGGGGCCAACGTCCTGACTTTC. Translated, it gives CASIPGRSGANVLTF.